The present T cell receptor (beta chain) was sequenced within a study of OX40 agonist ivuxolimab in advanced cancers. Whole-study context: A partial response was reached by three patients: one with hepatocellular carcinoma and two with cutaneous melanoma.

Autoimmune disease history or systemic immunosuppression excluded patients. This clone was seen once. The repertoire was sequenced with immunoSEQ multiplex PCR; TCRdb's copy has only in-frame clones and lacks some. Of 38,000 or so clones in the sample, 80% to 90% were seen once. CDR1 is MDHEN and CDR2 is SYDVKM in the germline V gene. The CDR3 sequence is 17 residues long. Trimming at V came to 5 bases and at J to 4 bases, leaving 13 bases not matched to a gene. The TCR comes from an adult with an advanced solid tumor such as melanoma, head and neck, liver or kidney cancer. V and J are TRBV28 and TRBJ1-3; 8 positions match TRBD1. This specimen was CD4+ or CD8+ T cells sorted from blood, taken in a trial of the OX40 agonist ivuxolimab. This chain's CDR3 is CASSLPQDRVSGNTIYF. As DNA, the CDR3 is TGTGCCAGCAGTCTCCCCCAGGACAGGGTTTCAGGAAACACCATATATTTT.